This T cell receptor (beta chain) was sequenced during a study of T-cell reconstitution after alpha-beta-depleted transplantation in children. General study findings and limits: The authors attributed T-cell counts and diversity one year after transplant mostly to newly produced T cells. It was reported that alpha-beta T cells came from several hundred expanded graft clones (about two months after transplant).

V dropped 0 bases and J dropped 9 bases, with 5 bases sitting between them. Per germline, CDR1 KGHDR and CDR2 SFDVKD. This CDR3 region has 12 residues. This clonotype was found many times. As yet, its antigen is unknown. Preparation of the TCRbeta library involved a method that used unique molecular identifiers. TCRdb passed the PCR reads through MiXCR, listing each CDR3 protein once. The table has nearly 350,000 distinct CDR3 sequences, about a sixth seen once. The source material was PBMCs, mostly from graft donor cells, sampled 360 days after TCRalphabeta/CD19-depleted stem cell transplant. This rearrangement joins TRBV24-1 to TRBJ2-1, with D unresolved. The TCR comes from a male patient aged 2-15 years who had a stem cell transplant for acute lymphoblastic leukemia, so the T cells may come from the graft donor. Here the CDR3 reads CATSDLRSEQFF. CDR3 in DNA: TGTGCCACCAGTGATTTGAGGAGTGAGCAGTTCTTC.